The rows below give T cell receptor beta chains drawn from one sample of a study of blood T cell repertoires in COVID-19. The repertoire was sequenced with immunoSEQ multiplex PCR; TCRdb's copy has only in-frame clones and lacks some. The sample holds 260,000 or so clones, about nine tenths seen once. Material for sequencing was PBMCs or T cells enriched from blood (not recorded which). These receptors all stem from a man younger than 35 who had recovered from COVID-19. CDR3s include the opening cysteine and the closing phenylalanine or tryptophan. The D gene is left open where the match is weak. Only some rows state a clone size, as once, few, many or a class for expanded clones.

j_call: TRBJ2-5; clone_size: NA; v_call: TRBV10-3; d_call: NA; cdr3_nt: TGTGCCATCAGCCCCGGGACTCGACAAGAGACCCAGTACTTC; cdr3_aa: CAISPGTRQETQYF
j_call: TRBJ2-3; clone_size: NA; v_call: TRBV28; d_call: TRBD2; cdr3_nt: TGTGCCAGTCGGCGGGAGGGAACAGATACGCAGTATTTT; cdr3_aa: CASRREGTDTQYF
j_call: TRBJ2-2; clone_size: NA; v_call: TRBV2; d_call: NA; cdr3_nt: TGTGCCAGCAGTGACGGTGGGAGTTTCACCGGGGAGCTGTTTTTT; cdr3_aa: CASSDGGSFTGELFF
j_call: TRBJ2-5; clone_size: once; v_call: TRBV6-5; d_call: TRBD2; cdr3_nt: TGTGCCAGCAGTTCCTCTGGGACTAGCGGGCAAGAGACCCAGTACTTC; cdr3_aa: CASSSSGTSGQETQYF
j_call: TRBJ2-3; clone_size: NA; v_call: TRBV12-5; d_call: NA; cdr3_nt: TGTGCTAGTGGTTCCCAGAGGACAGATAACACAGATACGCAGTATTTT; cdr3_aa: CASGSQRTDNTDTQYF
j_call: TRBJ1-5; clone_size: NA; v_call: TRBV19; d_call: TRBD1; cdr3_nt: TGTGCCAGTAGTACGGGACAGAACAATCAGCCCCAGCATTTT; cdr3_aa: CASSTGQNNQPQHF
j_call: TRBJ1-2; clone_size: NA; v_call: TRBV14; d_call: NA; cdr3_nt: TGTGCCAGCAGCCTTGAGCCGAGAATTCGAGGCTACACCTTC; cdr3_aa: CASSLEPRIRGYTF
j_call: TRBJ2-3; clone_size: NA; v_call: TRBV3-1/TRBV3-2; d_call: TRBD1; cdr3_nt: TGTGCCAGCAGCCCTCGAGGGGGCGATACGCAGTATTTT; cdr3_aa: CASSPRGGDTQYF
j_call: TRBJ1-2; clone_size: NA; v_call: TRBV11-2; d_call: NA; cdr3_nt: TGTGCCAGCAGCCAATCGTGGGCCTCATATGGCTACACCTTC; cdr3_aa: CASSQSWASYGYTF
j_call: TRBJ2-5; clone_size: few; v_call: TRBV3-1/TRBV3-2; d_call: TRBD2; cdr3_nt: TGTGCCAGCAGCCAAGAGGTGCCTAGCGGGAAAGAGACCCAGTACTTC; cdr3_aa: CASSQEVPSGKETQYF
j_call: TRBJ1-3; clone_size: NA; v_call: TRBV10-3; d_call: TRBD1; cdr3_nt: TGTGCCATCAGTGAATACCGGGACAGGGGGTATGGAAACACCATATATTTT; cdr3_aa: CAISEYRDRGYGNTIYF
j_call: TRBJ1-1; clone_size: NA; v_call: TRBV27; d_call: TRBD1; cdr3_nt: TGTGCCAGCAGTACCAAGACAGGGGGCACTGAAGCTTTCTTT; cdr3_aa: CASSTKTGGTEAFF
j_call: TRBJ1-5; clone_size: NA; v_call: TRBV28; d_call: NA; cdr3_nt: TGTGCCAGCAGTTCCCCAAGTCAGGGTACTAATCAGCCCCAGCATTTT; cdr3_aa: CASSSPSQGTNQPQHF
j_call: TRBJ2-1; clone_size: few; v_call: TRBV7-9; d_call: TRBD2; cdr3_nt: TGTGCCAGCAGCCCCTCCGGGGAGGGCGTGAATGAGCAGTTCTTC; cdr3_aa: CASSPSGEGVNEQFF
j_call: TRBJ2-3; clone_size: NA; v_call: TRBV3-1/TRBV3-2; d_call: TRBD1; cdr3_nt: TGTGCCAGCAGCCACGGACAGGGTCGCACAGATACGCAGTATTTT; cdr3_aa: CASSHGQGRTDTQYF
j_call: TRBJ2-1; clone_size: NA; v_call: TRBV6-5; d_call: TRBD2; cdr3_nt: TGTGCCAGCAGTTATACTAGCGGGGGTTACTACAATGAGCAGTTCTTC; cdr3_aa: CASSYTSGGYYNEQFF
j_call: TRBJ2-1; clone_size: NA; v_call: TRBV28; d_call: TRBD1; cdr3_nt: TGTGCCAGCAGCTACACCGGGACAGGGGCCTATAATGAGCAGTTCTTC; cdr3_aa: CASSYTGTGAYNEQFF
j_call: TRBJ2-7; clone_size: NA; v_call: TRBV28; d_call: NA; cdr3_nt: TGTGCCAGCGGGGGGACAGTGATGTACGAGCAGTACTTC; cdr3_aa: CASGGTVMYEQYF
j_call: TRBJ2-7; clone_size: NA; v_call: TRBV27; d_call: TRBD2; cdr3_nt: TGTGCCAGCAGTGCTAGCGGGGGAAGCTCCTACGAGCAGTACTTC; cdr3_aa: CASSASGGSSYEQYF
j_call: TRBJ1-2; clone_size: NA; v_call: TRBV27; d_call: NA; cdr3_nt: TGTGCCAGCAGTTTCTTCGGGGGGCTTGGCTACACCTTC; cdr3_aa: CASSFFGGLGYTF
j_call: TRBJ2-3; clone_size: NA; v_call: TRBV24-1; d_call: TRBD2; cdr3_nt: TGTGCCACCTCAAGCGGGGGCGGCTCGGATACGCAGTATTTT; cdr3_aa: CATSSGGGSDTQYF
j_call: TRBJ1-4; clone_size: NA; v_call: TRBV27; d_call: NA; cdr3_nt: TGTGCCAGCAGTTTAGGTGGGGGGTTGGAAAAACTGTTTTTT; cdr3_aa: CASSLGGGLEKLFF